What follows are 19 T cell receptor beta chains derived from one specimen sequenced in a study of shared clonotypes between healthy human individuals. Here immunoSEQ multiplex PCR was the method, and the copy in TCRdb shows in-frame clones only, minus some. The sample includes around 1 million clones, over 60% of them seen just once. The sample was memory CD4+ T cells sorted from blood. Subset specified: CD45RA-negative fraction. The receptors originated from a man between 18 and 35 years old in good health.

Note on this clone: A much bigger clone sits one base away, suggesting this may be a read error. DNA of the CDR3: TGTGCCAACAGTCCCGACCGACAGCACATGAACACTGAAGCTTTCTTT. Translated: CANSPDRQHMNTEAFF. This sequence joins TRBV5-8 and TRBJ1-1, with D maybe TRBD1 (5 bases). CDR1 and CDR2 (germline): SGHTS, YDEGEE. Trimming took 9 bases from V and 0 from J, leaving 21 bases between them. This CDR3 comprises 16 residues.

V gene TRBV6-5 combines with J gene TRBJ2-4; 9 positions match TRBD1. The CDR3 sequence is 11 residues long. The germline gives CDR1 MNHEY, CDR2 SVGAGI. J was trimmed by 16 bases and V by 5 bases; bases with no gene match: 6. This CDR3 is CASSHRDRVYF. The CDR3 coding sequence is TGTGCCAGCAGTCACCGGGACAGGGTATACTTC.

V is TRBV15 and J is TRBJ1-4; D might be TRBD1 (6 bases). Germline loops: CDR1 LNHNV, CDR2 YYDKDF (reference sequence). V lost 5 bases and J 0 bases, leaving 19 bases between the germline ends. This CDR3 is 18 amino acids long. For the CDR3, the DNA is TGTGCCACCAGCGTAGAGATAGGGAGACAGGCAACTAATGAAAAACTGTTTTTT. This gives the protein CATSVEIGRQATNEKLFF.

This rearrangement joins TRBV11-2 to TRBJ2-1; a weak D match, TRBD2 (6 bases). CDR1 is SGHAT, CDR2 FQNNGV, per germline. The germline V and J ends were trimmed by 4 bases and 0 bases, with 19 bases remaining between them. There are 18 residues in the CDR3. The CDR3 region is CASSSSILARSSYNEQFF. The CDR3 coding sequence is TGTGCCAGCAGCTCAAGTATCCTAGCGAGGAGCTCCTACAATGAGCAGTTCTTC.

Remarks on this clone: The sample carries other DNA sequences with the same CDR3. The CDR3 sequence: CASSLGTGAYNEQFF. CDR3 coding DNA: TGTGCCAGCAGTTTAGGGACAGGGGCCTACAATGAGCAGTTCTTC. The genes are TRBV28 and TRBJ2-1; TRBD1 aligns across 10 bases. This CDR3 has 15 amino acids. Germline V gives CDR1 MDHEN, CDR2 SYDVKM. Germline trimming cut 2 bases from V and 2 bases from J; bases unmatched to any gene: 0.

Comments on this clone: A much larger clonotype is one base distant, so this may be a read error. The gene calls are TRBV10-3 and TRBJ2-1, with TRBD2 identical over 11 bases. The V segment lost 6 bases and the J segment 4 bases; nucleotides outside the gene matches: 5. Germline-derived CDR1 and CDR2 are ENHRY and SYGVKD. The CDR3 runs to 15 residues. In DNA, the CDR3 is TGTGCCATCAGCCCGGGACTAGCGGCTTACAATGAGCAGTTCTTC. It encodes CAISPGLAAYNEQFF.

The V and J genes are TRBV10-1 and TRBJ2-5, with 10 nucleotides matching TRBD1. Trimming cost V 1 base and J 4 bases; bases outside gene matches: 3. Germline V gene data show CDR1 as WNHNN and CDR2 as SYGVQD (reference sequence). The CDR3 length is 15 residues. The DNA of the CDR3 is TGCGCCAGCAGTGAGTGGGGACAGGGGCCAGAGACCCAGTACTTC. The encoded protein is CASSEWGQGPETQYF.

This chain joins TRBV27 and TRBJ1-1; D is ambiguous. The CDR3 extends over 13 amino acids. V was clipped by 3 bases and J by 8 bases, with 13 bases between them. Germline V gives CDR1 MNHEY, CDR2 SMNVEV (reference sequence). In DNA, the CDR3 is TGTGCCAGCAGTTTGCGAGGATTCCCAGAAGCTTTCTTT. This sequence encodes CASSLRGFPEAFF.

At least ten counts were recorded for this clone. The chain couples TRBV11-2 to TRBJ1-4; the D gene is possibly TRBD1 (6 bases). The ends were cut back, 1 base at V and 7 bases at J, with 13 bases in the middle. CDR1 is SGHAT and CDR2 is FQNNGV in the germline V gene. This CDR3 has 15 residues. CDR3 bases: TGTGCCAGCAGCTTAGGAGCAGGGGAAGCTGAAAAACTGTTTTTT. Translation gives CASSLGAGEAEKLFF.

This sequence joins TRBV6-5 and TRBJ2-1; 8 bases are shared with TRBD2. The ends lost 2 bases at V and 7 bases at J; junction bases unmatched: 10. This CDR3 has 16 amino acids. Germline-derived CDR1 and CDR2 are MNHEY and SVGAGI. The DNA for the CDR3 is TGTGCCAGCAGTTACGGGTCGACGGGAGGGAGAAATGAGCAGTTCTTC. Its translation: CASSYGSTGGRNEQFF.

The gene calls are TRBV7-9 and TRBJ1-6, with a weak D call TRBD1 (6 bases). This CDR3 region has 17 residues. V was trimmed by 0 bases and J by 6 bases, leaving 15 bases between them. Germline loops: CDR1 SEHNR, CDR2 FQNEAQ (reference sequence). As DNA, the CDR3 is TGTGCCAGCAGCTTAGCGCTTGGGGACATGATTAATTCACCCCTCCACTTT. Translated, it gives CASSLALGDMINSPLHF.

The CDR3 region is CASSARTGYNSPLHF. The CDR3 nucleotides are TGTGCCAGCAGCGCCAGGACAGGGTATAATTCACCCCTCCACTTT. The J gene is TRBJ1-6, the V gene TRBV9, with 8 bases matching TRBD1. In germline, CDR1 is SGDLS, CDR2 YYNGEE. The CDR3 is made up of 15 amino acids. V lost 3 bases, J lost 4 bases, and 3 bases stayed unmatched.

The chain combines TRBV5-5 with TRBJ1-4; D uncertain. Deletions cut 2 bases from V and 0 bases from J, with 17 bases between. The germline gives CDR1 SGHKS, CDR2 YYEKEE (reference sequence). CDR3 length: 18 amino acids. The CDR3 nucleotides read TGTGCCAGCAGCTTTGGGTACTCTTTTAGGGCAACTAATGAAAAACTGTTTTTT. Encoded protein: CASSFGYSFRATNEKLFF.

The chain joins TRBV2 to TRBJ2-6, with D maybe TRBD1 (5 bases). Germline CDR1 is SNHLY and CDR2 is FYNNEI. The CDR3 covers 17 residues. The V gene lost 6 bases and the J gene lost 0 bases, with 15 bases spanning the gap. The CDR3 sequence: CASRVAGYYSGANVLTF. For the CDR3, the DNA is TGTGCCAGCAGGGTGGCAGGGTATTACTCTGGGGCCAACGTCCTGACTTTC.

The V and J genes are TRBV5-4 and TRBJ2-2, with no clear D. Trimming cost V 0 bases and J 10 bases, with 10 bases left between them. CDR1 SGHNT and CDR2 YYREEE come from the germline V gene (reference sequence). The CDR3 has 13 amino acids. The CDR3 nucleotides read TGTGCCAGCAGCTTGGGTCCTAGAGTGGAGCTGTTTTTT. Its translation is CASSLGPRVELFF.

This sequence joins TRBV7-2 and TRBJ1-6; D gene unclear. This CDR3 is built from 13 residues. Germline CDR1 and CDR2: SGHTA and FQGNSA. V dropped 0 bases and J dropped 9 bases, with 6 bases sitting between them. The CDR3: CASSLAVGSPLHF. The CDR3 DNA sequence: TGTGCCAGCAGCTTAGCGGTTGGTTCACCCCTCCACTTT.

A note on this clone: Other DNA sequences in the same sample also yield this CDR3. The chain couples TRBV5-4 to TRBJ1-2; perhaps TRBD1 as D (5 bases). V lost 4 bases to trimming and J lost 0 bases, with 13 bases between them. CDR3 length: 15 amino acids. The germline V gene has CDR1 SGHNT and CDR2 YYREEE (reference sequence). The CDR3 DNA reads as TGTGCCAGCAGCCCGGGACCTTGGACTAACTATGGCTACACCTTC. Residues: CASSPGPWTNYGYTF.

This clone has ten or more counts. Other DNA sequences from this sample encode an identical CDR3 as well. V gene TRBV27 combines with J gene TRBJ2-5; 11 bases map to TRBD1. This CDR3 is built from 15 residues. V gave up 4 bases and J gave up 5 bases; unmatched junction bases: 6. The germline V gene has CDR1 MNHEY and CDR2 SMNVEV (reference sequence). The CDR3 DNA follows: TGTGCCAGCAGTTCAGGACAGGGGGCGCGGGAGACCCAGTACTTC. It translates to CASSSGQGARETQYF.

This clone was found a few times. The chain employs TRBV6-5 and TRBJ1-4; the D gene is possibly TRBD1 (5 bases). V was clipped by 4 bases and J by 12 bases, with 24 bases between them. Germline V gene sequence: CDR1 MNHEY, CDR2 SVGAGI. The CDR3 extends over 16 amino acids. The CDR3 region is CASSWRFGTSTPQLFF. In DNA form, the CDR3 reads TGTGCCAGCAGTTGGAGGTTTGGGACCTCTACCCCACAACTGTTTTTT.